Given below is one T cell receptor beta chain in context. There are many counts of this clonotype. Its cognate antigen has yet to be identified. The junction departs from germline at one end; a sequencing error may be responsible. The intended sense of this specimen's treatment or condition label: live attenuated yellow fever vaccine strain. Two biological replicates of bulk PBMCs were collected at each blood-draw timepoint. A standard Ficoll-Paque protocol was used to isolate PBMCs from peripheral blood. TriZol was used to extract RNA from bulk PBMCs, CD4 and CD8 fractions, and dextramer-positive and dextramer-negative fractions. The data belong to a study of T cells after yellow fever vaccination (dated by TCRdb to between 2018 and 2020). The study in broad terms: The SMART-Seq v4 Ultra Low Input RNA kit was used to prepare libraries from fractions with low cell numbers. To follow T-cell clones before and after both primary and booster YFV17D yellow fever vaccination, bulk TCR alpha and beta repertoires underwent longitudinal sequencing. Two healthy male donors, one aged 18 to 30 and one aged 30 to 39 years, were included in the cohort. Bulk PBMC replicates and cell subsets were isolated from blood drawn at multiple timepoints before and after both primary and secondary immunization. Broader findings and caveats from the paper: Computational filtering was required because FACS-sorted repertoires could contain abundant contaminating clonotypes from the bulk population. The secondary T-cell response was weaker than the primary response but faster, peaking on day 5 instead of day 15. Because the study included only a couple of donors, the extent to which the findings can be generalized is limited. A small share of clonotypes occurred in both CD4 and CD8 compartments, likely arising from convergent recombination. After the booster, most clones that had expanded after primary vaccination were detected again (roughly 96% of CD4 and more than 80% of CD8), suggesting broad maintenance of memory.

TCR cDNA was synthesized by 5'RACE template switching, which introduced a universal primer site and unique molecular identifiers. Priming for cDNA synthesis came from both the TCR alpha and TCR beta constant segments. Libraries were amplified in two PCR steps, with sample barcodes and sequencing adapters added in the second step. Libraries were sequenced on Illumina HiSeq 2500 (2x100 bp) or NovaSeq (2x150 bp). The paper's data handling went like this. Demultiplexing of reads and collapsing into UMI consensus sequences were performed with MIGEC, and V(D)J alignment was carried out with MiXCR. Vaccine-responding clonotypes were identified with edgeR using replicate PBMC samples, with FDR below 0.01 and a log2 fold change above 5 up to day 15 being required. Each bulk clonotype received a CD4 or CD8 identity based on whether the sequenced CD4 or CD8 repertoire contained that clonotype at higher abundance. The public reads were reprocessed in TCRdb via fastp at Q25 and MiXCR, keeping in-frame beta chains. One record per CDR3 amino acid sequence lists the most common genes and DNA. TCRdb, not the original authors, processed these V and J calls. This sample gives some 400,000 distinct CDR3 sequences in total; 6.2% of them show up just once. 15% of the sample goes to the ten largest clones.

CDR1 and CDR2 (MDHEN, SYDVKM) derive from the germline V gene. The CDR3 runs 11 residues from the cysteine to the phenylalanine. The retained sequence is limited to the CDR3, 33 bases, with the frame set at the first base. The clonotype comes from a man under 40 who received the YFV17D yellow fever vaccine. The receptor chain draws on TRBV28 and TRBJ2-7; the D assignment is uncertain and may be TRBD1 or TRBD2, with 5 bases supporting each. The source material was PBMCs, sampled 5 days after the yellow fever booster vaccination. The nucleotides read TGTGCCAGCAGTAGACAAGGGACCACCCACTTC. Its protein product is CASSRQGTTHF.